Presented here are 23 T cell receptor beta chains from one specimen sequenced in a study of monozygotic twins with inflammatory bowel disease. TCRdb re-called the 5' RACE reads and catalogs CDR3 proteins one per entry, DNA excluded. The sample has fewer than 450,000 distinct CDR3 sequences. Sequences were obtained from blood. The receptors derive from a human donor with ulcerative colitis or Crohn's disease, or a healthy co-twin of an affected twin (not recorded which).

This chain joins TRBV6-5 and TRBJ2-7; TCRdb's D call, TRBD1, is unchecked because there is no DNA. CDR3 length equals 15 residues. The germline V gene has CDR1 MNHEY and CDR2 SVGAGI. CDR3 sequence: CASSYSRQGTYEQYF.

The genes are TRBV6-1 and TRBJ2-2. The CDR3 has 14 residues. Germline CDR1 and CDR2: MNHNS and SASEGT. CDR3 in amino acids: CASSPLPDTGELFF.

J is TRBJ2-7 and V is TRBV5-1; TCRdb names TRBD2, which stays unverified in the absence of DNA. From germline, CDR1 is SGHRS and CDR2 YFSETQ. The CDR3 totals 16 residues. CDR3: CASSLTSGTSGSEQYF.

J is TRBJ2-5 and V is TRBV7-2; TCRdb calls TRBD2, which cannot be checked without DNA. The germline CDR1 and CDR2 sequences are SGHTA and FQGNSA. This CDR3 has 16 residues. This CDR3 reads CASSDLKTSGEETQYF.

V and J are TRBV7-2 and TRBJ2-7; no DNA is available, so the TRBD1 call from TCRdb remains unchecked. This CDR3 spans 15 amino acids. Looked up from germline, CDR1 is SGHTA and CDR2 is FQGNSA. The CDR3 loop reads CASSTTRDSFYEQYF.

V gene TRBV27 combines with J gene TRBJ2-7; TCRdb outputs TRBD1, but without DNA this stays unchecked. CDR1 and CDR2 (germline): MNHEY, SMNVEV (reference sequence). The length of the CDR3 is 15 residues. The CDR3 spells CASSPGRHLSYEQYF.

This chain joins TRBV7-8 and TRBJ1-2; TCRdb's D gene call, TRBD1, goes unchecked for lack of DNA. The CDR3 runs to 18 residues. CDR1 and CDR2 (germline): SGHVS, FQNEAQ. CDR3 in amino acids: CASSSPVAGRRTNYGYTF.

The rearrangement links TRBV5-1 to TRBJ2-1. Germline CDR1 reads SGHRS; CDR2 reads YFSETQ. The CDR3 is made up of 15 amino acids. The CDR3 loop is CASSSEGGSYNEQFF.

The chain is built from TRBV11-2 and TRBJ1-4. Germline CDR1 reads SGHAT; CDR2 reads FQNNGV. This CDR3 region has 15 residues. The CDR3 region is CASSASLVTNEKLFF. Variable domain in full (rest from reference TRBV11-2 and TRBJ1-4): EAGVAQSPRYKIIEKRQSVAFWCNPISGHATLYWYQQILGQGPKLLIQFQNNGVVDDSQLPKDRFSAERLKGVDSTLKIQPAKLEDSAVYLCASSASLVTNEKLFFGSGTQLSVL.

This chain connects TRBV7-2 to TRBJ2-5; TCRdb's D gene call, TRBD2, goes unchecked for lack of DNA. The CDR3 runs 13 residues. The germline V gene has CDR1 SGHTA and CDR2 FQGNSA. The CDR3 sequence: CASSPGASETQYF.

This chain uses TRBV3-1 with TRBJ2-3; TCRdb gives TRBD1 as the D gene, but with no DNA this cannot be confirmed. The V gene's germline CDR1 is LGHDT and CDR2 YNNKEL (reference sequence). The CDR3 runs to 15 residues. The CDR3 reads CASSQDRGPTDTQYF.

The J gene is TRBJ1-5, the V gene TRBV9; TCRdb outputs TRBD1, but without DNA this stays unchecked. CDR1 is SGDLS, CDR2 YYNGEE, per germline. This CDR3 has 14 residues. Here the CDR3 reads CASSVGQGDQPQHF.

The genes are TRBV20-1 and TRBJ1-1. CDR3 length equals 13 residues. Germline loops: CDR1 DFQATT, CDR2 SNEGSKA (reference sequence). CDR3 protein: CSAEPGGNTEAFF.

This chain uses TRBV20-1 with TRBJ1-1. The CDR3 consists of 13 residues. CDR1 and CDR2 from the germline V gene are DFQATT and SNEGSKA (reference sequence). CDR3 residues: CSARAAWDSEAFF.

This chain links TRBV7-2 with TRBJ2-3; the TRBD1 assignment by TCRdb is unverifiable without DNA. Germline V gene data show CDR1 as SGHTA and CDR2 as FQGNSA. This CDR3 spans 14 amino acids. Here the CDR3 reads CASSYTGGTDTQYF.

CDR3 amino acids: CASSLLAGGPDNEQFF. J is TRBJ2-1 and V is TRBV12-3 or TRBV12-4; TCRdb lists TRBD2, though no DNA is available to test this call. The CDR3 totals 16 residues.

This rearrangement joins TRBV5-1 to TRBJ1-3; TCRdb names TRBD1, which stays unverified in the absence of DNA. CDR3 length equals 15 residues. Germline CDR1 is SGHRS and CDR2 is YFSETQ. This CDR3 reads CASRPTGTSGNTIYF.

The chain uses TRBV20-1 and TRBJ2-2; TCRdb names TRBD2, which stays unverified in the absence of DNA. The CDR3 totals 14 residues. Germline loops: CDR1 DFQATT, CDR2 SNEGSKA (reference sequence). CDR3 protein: CSATGTIDTGELFF.

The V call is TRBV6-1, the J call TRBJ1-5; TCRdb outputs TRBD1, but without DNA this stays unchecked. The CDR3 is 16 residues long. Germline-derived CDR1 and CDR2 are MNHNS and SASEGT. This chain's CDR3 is CASRETGGSSNQPQHF.

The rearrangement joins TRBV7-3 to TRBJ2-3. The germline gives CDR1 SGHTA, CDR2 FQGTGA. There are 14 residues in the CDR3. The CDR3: CASSLRDNTDTQYF.

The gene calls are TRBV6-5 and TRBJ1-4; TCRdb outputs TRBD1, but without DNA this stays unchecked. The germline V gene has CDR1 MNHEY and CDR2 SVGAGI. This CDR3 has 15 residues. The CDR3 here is CASSYSGTGFEKLFF.

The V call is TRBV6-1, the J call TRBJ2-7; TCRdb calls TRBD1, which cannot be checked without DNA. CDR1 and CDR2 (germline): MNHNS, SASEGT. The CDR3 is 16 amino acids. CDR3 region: CASSPTIGTVGREQYF.

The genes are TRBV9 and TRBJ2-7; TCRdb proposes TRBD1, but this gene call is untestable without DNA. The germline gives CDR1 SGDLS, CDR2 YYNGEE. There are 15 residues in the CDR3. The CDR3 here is CASSVHGTEPYEQYF.